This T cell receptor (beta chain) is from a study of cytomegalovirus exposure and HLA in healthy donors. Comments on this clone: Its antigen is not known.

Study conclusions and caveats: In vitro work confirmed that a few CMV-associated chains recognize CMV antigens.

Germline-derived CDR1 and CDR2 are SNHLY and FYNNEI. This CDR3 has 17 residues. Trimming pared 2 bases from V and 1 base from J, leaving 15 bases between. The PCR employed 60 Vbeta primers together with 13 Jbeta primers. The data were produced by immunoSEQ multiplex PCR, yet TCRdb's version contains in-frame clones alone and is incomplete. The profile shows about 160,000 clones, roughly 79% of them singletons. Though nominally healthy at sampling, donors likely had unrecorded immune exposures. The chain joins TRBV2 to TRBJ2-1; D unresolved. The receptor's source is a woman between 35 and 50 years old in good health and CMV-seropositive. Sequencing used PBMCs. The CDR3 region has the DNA TGTGCCAGCAGTGAACGCCCCCCACTTAGTTCCTACAATGAGCAGTTCTTC. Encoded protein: CASSERPPLSSYNEQFF.